These 22 T cell receptor beta chains originate from one sample sequenced in a study of blood T cell repertoires in COVID-19. Profiling relied on immunoSEQ multiplex PCR, and the TCRdb table lists in-frame clones only, not all of them. The sample holds around 76,000 clones, approximately 85% seen once. Sequenced material: peripheral blood. These receptors were taken from a man older than 75 with acute or convalescent COVID-19.

The rearrangement uses TRBV12-5 and TRBJ1-1; D is unclear. This CDR3 spans 13 amino acids. V gave up 7 bases and J gave up 4 bases, with 13 bases separating them. From germline, CDR1 is LGHNT and CDR2 FRNRAP. The CDR3 region has the DNA TGTGCTAGTGCAGGCTCCTTGGGCACTGAAGCTTTCTTT. Amino acids: CASAGSLGTEAFF. Full variable domain (rest looked up from reference TRBV12-5 and TRBJ1-1): DARVTQTPRHKVTEMGQEVTMRCQPILGHNTVFWYRQTMMQGLELLAYFRNRAPLDDSGMPKDRFSAEMPDATLATLKIQPSEPRDSAVYFCASAGSLGTEAFFGQGTRLTVV.

This clone was seen once. This chain uses TRBV3-1 (or the pseudogene TRBV3-2) with TRBJ2-7; D possibly corresponds to TRBD1 (6 bases). Germline-derived CDR1 and CDR2 are LGHDT and YNNKEL (reference sequence). V dropped 4 bases and J dropped 4 bases, with 17 bases sitting between them. The CDR3 sequence is 15 residues long. The CDR3 DNA reads as TGTGCCAGCAGCCGGATGGTTTTACAGGGATACGAGCAGTACTTC. As protein: CASSRMVLQGYEQYF.

The chain employs TRBV2 and TRBJ1-3, with a tentative D call TRBD1 (6 bases). Germline V gene lookup returns CDR1 SNHLY and CDR2 FYNNEI. Trimming cost V 3 bases and J 2 bases, with 11 bases left between them. There are 15 residues in the CDR3. For the CDR3, the DNA is TGTGCCAGCAGTGAGGTTGCAGGGGCTGGAAACACCATATATTTT. Translated: CASSEVAGAGNTIYF. Variable domain in full (rest from reference TRBV2 and TRBJ1-3): EPEVTQTPSHQVTQMGQEVILRCVPISNHLYFYWYRQILGQKVEFLVSFYNNEISEKSEIFDDQFSVERPDGSNFTLKIRSTKLEDSAMYFCASSEVAGAGNTIYFGEGSWLTVV.

The chain is built from TRBV10-2 and TRBJ2-7; possible D gene TRBD1, 6 bases. In germline, CDR1 is WSHSY, CDR2 SAAADI. V dropped 3 bases and J dropped 3 bases, with 15 bases sitting between them. This CDR3 is built from 15 residues. As DNA, the CDR3 is TGCGCCAGCAGTGATTTTCGGAGAGGGGGCTACGAGCAGTACTTC. This sequence encodes CASSDFRRGGYEQYF.

This clone was seen more than once but under ten times. The chain employs TRBV3-1 (or the pseudogene TRBV3-2) and TRBJ1-4, with TRBD1 matching 9 bases. There are 14 residues in the CDR3. Germline V gene sequence: CDR1 LGHDT, CDR2 YNNKEL (reference sequence). V was pared by 7 bases and J by 5 bases, with 5 bases of the junction left unmatched. In DNA form, the CDR3 reads TGTGCCAGCAACGACGGGACAGGGAATGAAAAACTGTTTTTT. Translating gives CASNDGTGNEKLFF.

CDR3 bases: TGTGCCAGCAGCCCTCAGAGCGGGCGGGGGCCCTACGAGCAGTACTTC. This translates into CASSPQSGRGPYEQYF. This rearrangement joins TRBV28 to TRBJ2-7; tentative D call: TRBD2 (7 bases). The germline V and J ends were trimmed by 6 bases and 2 bases, with 20 bases remaining between them. The CDR3 spans 16 residues. Germline loops: CDR1 MDHEN, CDR2 SYDVKM.

The chain employs TRBV4-3 and TRBJ1-5; D call uncertain. V lost 0 bases, J lost 2 bases, and 11 bases lay in between. The CDR3 totals 16 residues. In germline, CDR1 is LGHNA, CDR2 YSLEER. CDR3 amino acids: CASSQEVGSGNQPQHF. In DNA, the CDR3 is TGCGCCAGCAGCCAAGAAGTTGGTAGCGGCAATCAGCCCCAGCATTTT.

The chain uses TRBV11-3 and TRBJ2-2; D is possibly TRBD1 (5 bases). Trimming left V 5 bases short and J 3 bases short, with 19 bases between. The germline CDR1 and CDR2 sequences are SGHNT and YENEEA. CDR3 length: 17 residues. CDR3 bases: TGTGCCAGCAGCCCAGGGCCTAGTCAAGGATACACCGGGGAGCTGTTTTTT. This encodes CASSPGPSQGYTGELFF.

The V call is TRBV10-3, the J call TRBJ1-2; 7 nucleotides agree with TRBD1. CDR1 is ENHRY, CDR2 SYGVKD, per germline. This CDR3 is 13 amino acids long. The V gene end was trimmed by 5 bases and the J gene end by 8 bases; junction bases not matched to a gene: 8. DNA of the CDR3: TGTGCCATCAGTCAGGGGGACCAGGGGGGCTACACCTTC. Protein product: CAISQGDQGGYTF.

The chain employs TRBV6-5 and TRBJ2-1; 10 bases line up with TRBD1. The V gene's germline CDR1 is MNHEY and CDR2 SVGAGI. CDR3 size: 15 residues. The trim removed 6 bases at V and 7 bases at J, leaving 9 bases unmatched. CDR3 nucleotides: TGTGCCAGCAGCGCACGACAGGGGGCCGAGAATGAGCAGTTCTTC. Translating gives CASSARQGAENEQFF.

The chain carries TRBV28 and TRBJ2-2; a weak D match, TRBD1 (6 bases). This CDR3 has 15 amino acids. V lost 6 bases, J lost 4 bases, and 15 bases lay in between. CDR1 MDHEN and CDR2 SYDVKM come from the germline V gene. CDR3 amino acids: CASRTLGGGTGELFF. The CDR3 DNA is TGTGCCAGCAGGACCTTAGGGGGTGGCACCGGGGAGCTGTTTTTT. The full variable domain, its missing parts supplied by reference TRBV28 and TRBJ2-2, is DVKVTQSSRYLVKRTGEKVFLECVQDMDHENMFWYRQDPGLGLRLIYFSYDVKMKEKGDIPEGYSVSREKKERFSLILESASTNQTSMYLCASRTLGGGTGELFFGEGSRLTVL.

This clone was picked up one time. This rearrangement joins TRBV29-1 to TRBJ2-3, with TRBD1 matching over 7 bases. Trimming at V came to 3 bases and at J to 0 bases, leaving 12 bases not matched to a gene. There are 17 residues in the CDR3. The germline gives CDR1 SQVTM, CDR2 ANQGSEA. This chain's CDR3 is CSVEATGTVLSTDTQYF. For the CDR3, the DNA is TGCAGCGTTGAGGCCACCGGGACAGTTCTTAGCACAGATACGCAGTATTTT.

V is TRBV5-1 and J is TRBJ2-5; 8 bases map to TRBD1. The CDR3 length is 14 residues. Germline V gene data show CDR1 as SGHRS and CDR2 as YFSETQ. V shed 3 bases, J shed 1 base, and the junction held 2 bases outside the gene matches. CDR3: CASSYRGIQETQYF. The CDR3 nucleotides are TGCGCCAGCAGCTACAGGGGGATCCAAGAGACCCAGTACTTC.

The V call is TRBV11-2, the J call TRBJ2-7; unclear D gene. Germline-derived CDR1 and CDR2 are SGHAT and FQNNGV. The CDR3 has 15 residues. The V end was cut by 2 bases, the J end by 5 bases, with 16 bases between. The CDR3 sequence: CASSLSGQVVNEQYF. CDR3 nucleotide sequence: TGTGCCAGCAGCTTAAGTGGCCAGGTCGTAAACGAGCAGTACTTC.

V gene TRBV10-3 combines with J gene TRBJ2-3; D call uncertain. Germline values: CDR1 ENHRY, CDR2 SYGVKD. The V end lost 0 bases, the J end lost 1 base, and 11 bases lay between the germline ends. The CDR3 has 16 residues. CDR3 sequence: CAISESLLSGTDTQYF. CDR3 DNA: TGTGCCATCAGTGAGTCTCTGTTATCTGGCACAGATACGCAGTATTTT.

This clone was seen a few times. This chain uses TRBV30 with TRBJ2-3, with a possible D match to TRBD2 (6 bases). Per germline, CDR1 GTSNPN and CDR2 SVGIG (reference sequence). The CDR3 is made up of 13 amino acids. Trimming removed 3 bases from V and 0 bases from J, with 7 bases in between. The CDR3 DNA reads as TGTGCCTGGAGCGGGGGTAGCACAGATACGCAGTATTTT. This encodes CAWSGGSTDTQYF.

The gene calls are TRBV5-4 and TRBJ2-1, with D perhaps TRBD2 (6 bases). The CDR3 consists of 16 residues. The V and J ends lost 4 bases and 0 bases respectively, with 14 bases between them. Germline CDR1 and CDR2: SGHNT and YYREEE (reference sequence). CDR3 region: CASSVPGLTSYNEQFF. As DNA, the CDR3 is TGTGCCAGCAGCGTTCCGGGACTTACCTCCTACAATGAGCAGTTCTTC.

The rearrangement links TRBV28 to TRBJ1-2, with TRBD1 identical over 8 bases. Germline values: CDR1 MDHEN, CDR2 SYDVKM. J gave up 2 bases and V 5 bases, and 4 bases lay outside the gene matches. The CDR3 is 14 residues long. The CDR3 region has the DNA TGTGCCAGCAGTCCCAGGGGGCAAAACTATGGCTACACCTTC. Protein: CASSPRGQNYGYTF.

The chain recombines TRBV2 with TRBJ2-3; 9 nucleotides agree with TRBD2. J lost 4 bases, V lost 3 bases, and 11 bases had no gene match. The germline CDR1 and CDR2 sequences are SNHLY and FYNNEI. This CDR3 contains 17 residues. CDR3 loop: CASSDRFGGGAPDTQYF. The CDR3, as DNA: TGTGCCAGCAGTGACAGGTTTGGCGGGGGGGCCCCAGATACGCAGTATTTT.

The chain joins TRBV24-1 to TRBJ1-2, with D possibly being TRBD1 (6 bases). V was clipped by 5 bases and J by 9 bases, with 15 bases between them. The CDR3 runs to 13 residues. CDR1 and CDR2 (germline): KGHDR, SFDVKD. The DNA of the CDR3 is TGTGCCACCAGTGTTACCGGACAGCTAAGCTACACCTTC. This codes for CATSVTGQLSYTF.

V and J are TRBV12-3 or TRBV12-4 and TRBJ1-2; 7 bases fit TRBD1. V shed 5 bases, J shed 7 bases, and the junction held 4 bases outside the gene matches. The length of the CDR3 is 12 residues. The CDR3 DNA reads as TGTGCCAGCAGTGCGAACAGGGGTGGCTACACCTTC. Its translation is CASSANRGGYTF.

The sample holds one count of this clone. This chain uses TRBV27 with TRBJ2-3; no clear D gene. The germline V and J ends were trimmed by 3 bases and 1 base, with 11 bases remaining between them. CDR3 size: 15 residues. CDR1 is MNHEY, CDR2 SMNVEV, per germline (reference sequence). Written as DNA, the CDR3 is TGTGCCAGCAGTTTTGCTAGTTTCGGCACAGATACGCAGTATTTT. Its protein product is CASSFASFGTDTQYF.